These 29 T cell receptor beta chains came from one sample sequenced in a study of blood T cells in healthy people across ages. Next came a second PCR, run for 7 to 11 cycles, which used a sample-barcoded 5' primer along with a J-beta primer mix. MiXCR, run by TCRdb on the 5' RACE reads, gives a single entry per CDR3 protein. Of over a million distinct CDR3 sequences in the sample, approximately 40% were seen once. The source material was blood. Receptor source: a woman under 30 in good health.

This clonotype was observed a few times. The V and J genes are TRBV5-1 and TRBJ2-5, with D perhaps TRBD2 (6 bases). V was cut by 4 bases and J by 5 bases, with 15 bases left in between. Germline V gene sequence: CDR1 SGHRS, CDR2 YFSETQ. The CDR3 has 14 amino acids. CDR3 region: CASSVGTAPETQYF. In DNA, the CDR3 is TGCGCCAGCAGCGTCGGGACTGCTCCCGAGACCCAGTACTTC.

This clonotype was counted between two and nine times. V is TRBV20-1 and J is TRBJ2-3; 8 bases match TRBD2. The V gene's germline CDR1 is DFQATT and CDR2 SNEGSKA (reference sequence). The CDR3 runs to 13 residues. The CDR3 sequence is CSFFRGGQDTQYF. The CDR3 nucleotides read TGCAGCTTCTTCCGCGGGGGGCAGGATACGCAGTATTTT.

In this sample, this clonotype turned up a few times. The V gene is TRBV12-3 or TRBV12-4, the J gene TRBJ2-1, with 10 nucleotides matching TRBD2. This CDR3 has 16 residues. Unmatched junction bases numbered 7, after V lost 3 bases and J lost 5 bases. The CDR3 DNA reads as TGTGCCAGCAGTTTTTCGGCTAGCGGGAGAAACAATGAGCAGTTCTTC. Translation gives CASSFSASGRNNEQFF.

The CDR3 region is CASSVVGTSSYEQYF. CDR3 nucleotides: TGTGCCAGCAGTGTTGTGGGGACCAGCTCCTACGAGCAGTACTTC. V and J are TRBV6-1 and TRBJ2-7, with D perhaps given as TRBD1 or TRBD2 (5 bases each). The germline V gene has CDR1 MNHNS and CDR2 SASEGT. Trimming removed 4 bases at V and 0 bases at J, with 13 bases between. CDR3 size: 15 residues.

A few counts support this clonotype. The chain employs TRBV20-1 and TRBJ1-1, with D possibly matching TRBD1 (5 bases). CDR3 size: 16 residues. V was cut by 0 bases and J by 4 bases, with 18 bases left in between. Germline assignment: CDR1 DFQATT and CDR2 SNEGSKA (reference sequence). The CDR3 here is CSARDLRDPGRTEAFF. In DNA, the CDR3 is TGCAGTGCTAGAGATCTCCGGGACCCGGGACGCACTGAAGCTTTCTTT.

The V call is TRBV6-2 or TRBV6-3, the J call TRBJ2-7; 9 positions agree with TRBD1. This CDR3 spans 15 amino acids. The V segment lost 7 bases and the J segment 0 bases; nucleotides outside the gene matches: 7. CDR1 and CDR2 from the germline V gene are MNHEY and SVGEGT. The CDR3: CASTSPGQGSYEQYF. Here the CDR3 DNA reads TGTGCCAGCACTTCCCCGGGACAGGGCTCCTACGAGCAGTACTTC.

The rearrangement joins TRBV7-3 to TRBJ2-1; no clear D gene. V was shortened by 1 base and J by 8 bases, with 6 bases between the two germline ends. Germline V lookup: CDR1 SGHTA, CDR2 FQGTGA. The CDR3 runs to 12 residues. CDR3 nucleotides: TGTGCCAGCAGCTTAAATCGCCATGAGCAGTTCTTC. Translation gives CASSLNRHEQFF.

This CDR3 is CASSRQVNTGELFF. The CDR3 region has the DNA TGTGCCAGCAGCAGACAGGTTAACACCGGGGAGCTGTTTTTT. This chain joins TRBV5-6 and TRBJ2-2; possibly TRBD1 for D (6 bases). The CDR3 is made up of 14 amino acids. V lost 4 bases and J lost 2, with 9 bases in between. Germline CDR1 and CDR2: SGHDT and YYEEEE.

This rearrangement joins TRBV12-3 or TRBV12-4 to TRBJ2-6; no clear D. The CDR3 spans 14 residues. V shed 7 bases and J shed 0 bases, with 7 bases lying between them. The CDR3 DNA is TGTGCCAGCACTCTGAGCTCTGGGGCCAACGTCCTGACTTTC. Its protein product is CASTLSSGANVLTF.

The CDR3 region has the DNA TGTGCCAGCAGCTCCCGGACTAGCGGTTTCTCCTACAATGAGCAGTTCTTC. This codes for CASSSRTSGFSYNEQFF. The chain has TRBV11-2 and TRBJ2-1; 10 nucleotides line up with TRBD2. Germline CDR1 reads SGHAT; CDR2 reads FQNNGV. The V and J ends lost 4 bases and 0 bases, in that order; junction bases with no gene match: 6. This CDR3 is 17 amino acids long.

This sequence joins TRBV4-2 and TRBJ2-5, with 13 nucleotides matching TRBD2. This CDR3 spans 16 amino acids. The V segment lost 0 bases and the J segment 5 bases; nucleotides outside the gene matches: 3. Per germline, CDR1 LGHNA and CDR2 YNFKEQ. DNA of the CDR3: TGTGCCAGCAGCCAAGAGGGACTAGCGGGACGCGAGACCCAGTACTTC. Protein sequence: CASSQEGLAGRETQYF.

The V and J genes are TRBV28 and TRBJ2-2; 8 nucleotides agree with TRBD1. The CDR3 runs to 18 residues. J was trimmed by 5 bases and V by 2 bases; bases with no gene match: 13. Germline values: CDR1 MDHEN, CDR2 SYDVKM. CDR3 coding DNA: TGTGCCAGCAGTTTAAGACAGGGGAGGATGGGTAGTACCGGGGAGCTGTTTTTT. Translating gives CASSLRQGRMGSTGELFF.

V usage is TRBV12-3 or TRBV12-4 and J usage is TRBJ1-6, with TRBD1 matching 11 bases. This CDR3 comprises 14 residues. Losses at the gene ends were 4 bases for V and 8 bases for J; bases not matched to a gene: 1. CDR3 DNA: TGTGCCAGCAGTTGGGGACAGGGGGATTCACCCCTCCACTTT. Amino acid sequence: CASSWGQGDSPLHF.

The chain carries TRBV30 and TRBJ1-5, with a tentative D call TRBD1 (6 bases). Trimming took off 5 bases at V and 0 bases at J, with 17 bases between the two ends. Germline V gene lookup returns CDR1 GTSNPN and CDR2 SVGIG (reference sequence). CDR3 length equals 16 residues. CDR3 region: CAWGEQGPYSNQPQHF. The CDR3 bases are TGTGCCTGGGGTGAACAGGGACCATATAGCAATCAGCCCCAGCATTTT. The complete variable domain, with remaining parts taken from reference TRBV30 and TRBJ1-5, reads SQTIHQWPATLVQPVGSPLSLECTVEGTSNPNLYWYRQAAGRGLQLLFYSVGIGQISSEVPQNLSASRPQDRQFILSSKKLLLSDSGFYLCAWGEQGPYSNQPQHFGDGTRLSIL.

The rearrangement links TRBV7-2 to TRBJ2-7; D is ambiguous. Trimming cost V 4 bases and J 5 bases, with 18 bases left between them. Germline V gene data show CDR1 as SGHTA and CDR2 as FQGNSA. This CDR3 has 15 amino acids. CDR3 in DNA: TGTGCCAGCAGCTCATTCGTAGCCTCTAGGGACGAGCAGTACTTC. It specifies CASSSFVASRDEQYF.

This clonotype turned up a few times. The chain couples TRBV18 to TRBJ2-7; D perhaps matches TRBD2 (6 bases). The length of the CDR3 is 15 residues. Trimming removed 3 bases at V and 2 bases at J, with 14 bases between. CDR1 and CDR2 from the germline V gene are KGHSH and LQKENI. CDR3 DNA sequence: TGTGCCAGCTCACCTCTCGGGGGATCGGCCTACGAGCAGTACTTC. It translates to CASSPLGGSAYEQYF.

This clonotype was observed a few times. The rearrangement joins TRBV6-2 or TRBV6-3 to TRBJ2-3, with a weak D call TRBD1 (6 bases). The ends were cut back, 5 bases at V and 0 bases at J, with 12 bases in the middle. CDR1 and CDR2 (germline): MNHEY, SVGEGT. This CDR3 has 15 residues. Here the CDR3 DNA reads TGTGCCAGCAGTCACCAACAGGGAAGCACAGATACGCAGTATTTT. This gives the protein CASSHQQGSTDTQYF.

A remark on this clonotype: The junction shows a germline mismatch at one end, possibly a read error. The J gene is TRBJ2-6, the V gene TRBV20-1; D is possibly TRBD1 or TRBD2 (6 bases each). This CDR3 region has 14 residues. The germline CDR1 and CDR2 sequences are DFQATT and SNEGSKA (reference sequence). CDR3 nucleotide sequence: TGCAGTGCTAGATCGGGGGCTGGGGCCAACGTCCCGACTTTC. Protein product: CSARSGAGANVPTF.

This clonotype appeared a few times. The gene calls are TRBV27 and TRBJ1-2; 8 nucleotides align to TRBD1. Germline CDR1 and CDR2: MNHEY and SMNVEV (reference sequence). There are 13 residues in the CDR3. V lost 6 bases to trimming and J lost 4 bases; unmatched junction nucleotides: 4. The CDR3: CASRSGGGYGYTF. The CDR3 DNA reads TGTGCCAGCAGGTCAGGGGGCGGCTATGGCTACACCTTC.

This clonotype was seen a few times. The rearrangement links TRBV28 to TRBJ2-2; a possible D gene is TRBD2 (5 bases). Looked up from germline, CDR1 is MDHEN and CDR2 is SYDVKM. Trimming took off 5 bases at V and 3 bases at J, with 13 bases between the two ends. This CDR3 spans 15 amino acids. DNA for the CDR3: TGTGCCAGCAGTCCCCCAACCGGGGACACCGGGGAGCTGTTTTTT. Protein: CASSPPTGDTGELFF.

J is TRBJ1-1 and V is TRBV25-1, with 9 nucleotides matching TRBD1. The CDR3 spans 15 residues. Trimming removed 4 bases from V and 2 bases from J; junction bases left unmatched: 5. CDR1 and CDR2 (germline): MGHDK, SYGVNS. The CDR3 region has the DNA TGTGCCAGCAGTGGCCCGACAGGGGGTAACACTGAAGCTTTCTTT. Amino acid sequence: CASSGPTGGNTEAFF.

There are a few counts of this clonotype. The CDR3 bases are TGTGCCAGCAGTCCAGATCCGACAGGGGCCAACTATGGCTACACCTTC. Translated: CASSPDPTGANYGYTF. The chain has TRBV6-5 and TRBJ1-2; TRBD1 aligns across 8 bases. V shed 5 bases, J shed 2 bases, and the junction held 10 bases outside the gene matches. CDR1 and CDR2 (germline): MNHEY, SVGAGI. The CDR3 is 16 residues long.

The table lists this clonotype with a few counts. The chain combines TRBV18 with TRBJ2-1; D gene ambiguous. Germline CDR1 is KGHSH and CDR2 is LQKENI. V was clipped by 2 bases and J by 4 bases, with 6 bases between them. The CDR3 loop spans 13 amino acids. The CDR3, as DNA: TGTGCCAGCTCACCAATGCGGTACAATGAGCAGTTCTTC. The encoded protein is CASSPMRYNEQFF.

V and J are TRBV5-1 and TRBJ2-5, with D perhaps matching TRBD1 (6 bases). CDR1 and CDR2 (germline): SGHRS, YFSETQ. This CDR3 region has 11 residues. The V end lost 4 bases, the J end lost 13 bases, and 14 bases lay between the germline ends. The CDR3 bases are TGCGCCAGCAGCGGGGAACAGGGTCTGTACTTC. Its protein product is CASSGEQGLYF.

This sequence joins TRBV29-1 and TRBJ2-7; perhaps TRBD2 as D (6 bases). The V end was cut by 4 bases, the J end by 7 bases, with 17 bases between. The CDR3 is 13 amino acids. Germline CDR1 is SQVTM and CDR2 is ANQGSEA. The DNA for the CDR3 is TGCAGCGTTGGGGGGACTCCCGGTGATGAGCAGTACTTC. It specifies CSVGGTPGDEQYF.

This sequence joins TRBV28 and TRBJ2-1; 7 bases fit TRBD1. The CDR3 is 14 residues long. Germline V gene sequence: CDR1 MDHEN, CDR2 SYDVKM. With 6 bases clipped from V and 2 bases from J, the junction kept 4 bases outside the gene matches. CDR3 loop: CASRRDRAYNEQFF. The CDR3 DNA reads TGTGCCAGCAGAAGAGACAGGGCCTACAATGAGCAGTTCTTC.

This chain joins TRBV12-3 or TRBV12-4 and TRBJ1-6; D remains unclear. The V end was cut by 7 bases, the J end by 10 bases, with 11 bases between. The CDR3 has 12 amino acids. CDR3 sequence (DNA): TGTGCCAGCAAAAGGGAAATATCACCCCTCCACTTT. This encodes CASKREISPLHF.

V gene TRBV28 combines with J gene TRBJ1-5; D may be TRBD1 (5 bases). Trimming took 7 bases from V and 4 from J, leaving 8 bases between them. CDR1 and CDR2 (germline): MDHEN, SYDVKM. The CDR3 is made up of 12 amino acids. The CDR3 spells CASMTVNQPQHF. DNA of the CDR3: TGTGCCAGCATGACAGTGAATCAGCCCCAGCATTTT.

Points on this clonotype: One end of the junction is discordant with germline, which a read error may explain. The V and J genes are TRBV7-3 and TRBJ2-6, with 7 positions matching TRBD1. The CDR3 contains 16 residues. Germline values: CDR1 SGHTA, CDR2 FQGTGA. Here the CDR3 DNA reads TGTGCCAGCAGCTTAAGAGGGGGCTCTGGGGCCAACGTCCAGACTTTC. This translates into CASSLRGGSGANVQTF. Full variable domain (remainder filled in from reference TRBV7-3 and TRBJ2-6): GAGVSQTPSNKVTEKGKYVELRCDPISGHTALYWYRQSLGQGPEFLIYFQGTGAADDSGLPNDRFFAVRPEGSVSTLKIQRTERGDSAVYLCASSLRGGSGANVQTFGAGSRLTVL.